The rows below give T cell receptor beta chains drawn from one sample of a study of shared clonotypes between healthy human individuals. Some clones are missing from TCRdb's copy, which holds only in-frame ones; the method was immunoSEQ multiplex PCR. The sample carries roughly 2.5 million clones, approximately 90% recorded once. The sequenced material came from naive CD4+ T cells sorted from blood. The source is a man younger than 30 in good health. Both conserved end residues are trimmed from each CDR3.

v_gene: TRBV20-1
CDR3aa: SVEYQETQY

v_gene: TRBV28
CDR3aa: ASSPRQEQY

v_gene: TRBV5-1
CDR3aa: ASSLDTASTDTQY

v_gene: TRBV11-2
CDR3aa: ASSPSSGGAYEQY

v_gene: TRBV6-1
CDR3aa: ASRKTGTGNTEAF

v_gene: TRBV29-1
CDR3aa: SVGSGLEQETQY

v_gene: TRBV7-9
CDR3aa: ASSLIGGTNTGELF

v_gene: TRBV6-1
CDR3aa: ASSEAVGLAGGDTQY

v_gene: TRBV5-5
CDR3aa: ASSLDRRVETQY

v_gene: TRBV5-5
CDR3aa: ASSPTGGASGTEAF

v_gene: TRBV11-2
CDR3aa: ASSSGLSGANVLT

v_gene: TRBV30
CDR3aa: AWSWQGLGSAEAF

v_gene: TRBV5-1
CDR3aa: ASSLATGGSYEQY

v_gene: TRBV27
CDR3aa: ASRDLARISTDTQY

v_gene: TRBV5-6
CDR3aa: ASRGDSSYEQY

v_gene: TRBV6-5
CDR3aa: ASSYSTAGLQTQY

v_gene: TRBV6-5
CDR3aa: ASSRGSSYEQY

v_gene: TRBV4-1
CDR3aa: ASSPTGSLVNQPQH

v_gene: TRBV11-3
CDR3aa: ASSADRDEQF

v_gene: TRBV5-1
CDR3aa: ASSTTGTGHNEQF

v_gene: TRBV6-6
CDR3aa: ASGRTSSYEQY

v_gene: TRBV10-3
CDR3aa: AISEAQYQETQY

v_gene: TRBV6-1
CDR3aa: ASSVGGGRVNTGELF

v_gene: TRBV30
CDR3aa: AWRYRDRVGELF

v_gene: TRBV6-6
CDR3aa: ASRGSRSSYEQY

v_gene: TRBV5-4
CDR3aa: ASSFGILTESQY

v_gene: TRBV5-1
CDR3aa: ASSLKGTQSGNTIY

v_gene: TRBV19
CDR3aa: ASASGNQPQH

v_gene: TRBV20-1
CDR3aa: SARASYEQY

v_gene: TRBV2
CDR3aa: ASRFRLGSSTEAF

v_gene: TRBV11-2
CDR3aa: ASSLFGTGGVREAF

v_gene: TRBV9
CDR3aa: ASSGSVSYNSPLH

v_gene: TRBV5-1
CDR3aa: ARGRGVPSYEQY

v_gene: TRBV27
CDR3aa: ASSTTGTGGDYEQY

v_gene: TRBV9
CDR3aa: ASSARGQPDTGELF

v_gene: TRBV6-1
CDR3aa: ASGLVGETQY

v_gene: TRBV20-1
CDR3aa: SARTVNEQF

v_gene: TRBV2
CDR3aa: ASSGGLTTSTDTQY

v_gene: TRBV9
CDR3aa: ASSVAGEINYGYT

v_gene: TRBV7-2
CDR3aa: ASSFGNTEAF

v_gene: TRBV5-6
CDR3aa: ASSSRGPGNTIY

v_gene: TRBV19
CDR3aa: ASSMERVGEQY

v_gene: TRBV5-4
CDR3aa: ASSLNTYEQY

v_gene: TRBV9
CDR3aa: ASSVDGPTAEQF

v_gene: TRBV5-6
CDR3aa: ASSPDSRLGEQY

v_gene: TRBV4-3
CDR3aa: ASSPLQGRNTQAYEQY

v_gene: TRBV7-2
CDR3aa: ASSLGRQGKGGGEETQY

v_gene: TRBV7-8
CDR3aa: ASSFGQGMVY

v_gene: TRBV6-5
CDR3aa: ASSRQMGPYEQY

v_gene: TRBV18
CDR3aa: ASSPLAGGPADTQY

v_gene: TRBV13
CDR3aa: ASSWGHKPSETQY

v_gene: TRBV11-2
CDR3aa: ASSLWAGSSDTQY

v_gene: TRBV7-2
CDR3aa: ASSSGTTLYGYT

v_gene: TRBV7-2
CDR3aa: ASSLLKRGGNTGELF